Below are 10 T cell receptor beta chains sequenced from a single sample in a study of blood T cells in healthy people across ages (dated by TCRdb to 2013 to 2016). The method behind the library was 5' RACE. The data were produced on an Illumina HiSeq 2500. A second 7 to 11 cycle PCR used a sample-barcoded 5' primer and a J-beta primer mix. TCRdb ran its own pipeline on the public reads, namely fastp trimming at Q25 and MiXCR clone calling, and kept in-frame beta chains. CDR3 protein sequences are deduplicated, and each keeps its most common genes and DNA. The sample profile shows around 990,000 distinct CDR3 sequences; approximately 25% of them were found once. Jointly, the top ten make up about 0.8% of the sample. This sample also belongs to another study, concerning T cells of mothers and their children.

The sample taken for sequencing was blood. These receptors were taken from a girl aged 2 to 9 in good health.

Only a few counts were recorded for this clonotype. This chain connects TRBV7-8 to TRBJ2-1; 7 bases fit TRBD2. The germline CDR1 and CDR2 sequences are SGHVS and FQNEAQ. After removal of 8 bases from V and 12 bases from J, the junction contained 13 bases not matched to a gene. The CDR3 consists of 13 residues. The CDR3 reads CASYMAGVVGQFF. The CDR3 nucleotides read TGTGCCAGCTATATGGCGGGAGTCGTGGGGCAGTTCTTC.

The chain is built from TRBV18 and TRBJ2-2; D unresolved. The V gene's germline CDR1 is KGHSH and CDR2 LQKENI. V was cut by 3 bases and J by 5 bases, with 7 bases left in between. CDR3 size: 13 residues. The CDR3 here is CASSPVATGELFF. The CDR3 DNA reads TGTGCCAGCTCACCGGTGGCGACCGGGGAGCTGTTTTTT. Variable domain in full (rest from reference TRBV18 and TRBJ2-2): NAGVMQNPRHLVRRRGQEARLRCSPMKGHSHVYWYRQLPEEGLKFMVYLQKENIIDESGMPKERFSAEFPKEGPSILRIQQVVRGDSAAYFCASSPVATGELFFGEGSRLTVL.

The rearrangement links TRBV21-1 to TRBJ1-6; no check of the table's D call, TRBD1, against the DNA was made. TRBV21-1 is termed a pseudogene. There are 20 residues in the CDR3. In DNA, the CDR3 is TGTGCCAGCAGCACCGGACAGGGTCCCAACTTTTATTTTTATAATTCACCCCTCCACTTT. Protein sequence: CASSTGQGPNFYFYNSPLHF.

This clonotype showed up just a few times. This chain joins TRBV4-1 and TRBJ1-5, with D tentatively TRBD1 (5 bases). Germline V gene lookup returns CDR1 MGHRA and CDR2 YSYEKL. This CDR3 is built from 16 residues. Trimming left V 0 bases short and J 3 bases short, with 12 bases between. The CDR3: CASSQEGRVYNQPQHF. CDR3 nucleotide sequence: TGCGCCAGCAGCCAAGAGGGGCGCGTATACAATCAGCCCCAGCATTTT.

Notes on this clonotype: Since no conserved phenylalanine or tryptophan closes the CDR3, a read error is the likely cause. This chain connects TRBV9 to TRBJ2-3; D gene unclear. Deletions cut 0 bases from V and 2 bases from J, with 13 bases between. Germline V gene lookup returns CDR1 SGDLS and CDR2 YYNGEE. The CDR3 sequence is 16 residues long. For the CDR3, the DNA is TGTGCCAGCAGCGTAGGTAGCAGCGAGTTCACAGATACGCAGTATCTT. Its protein product is CASSVGSSEFTDTQYL.

This clonotype showed up just a few times. V usage is TRBV7-2 and J usage is TRBJ2-7, with 7 bases that match TRBD1. CDR3 length equals 15 residues. The V gene end was trimmed by 3 bases and the J gene end by 2 bases; junction bases not matched to a gene: 7. Per germline, CDR1 SGHTA and CDR2 FQGNSA. The CDR3 sequence: CASSFTGTVPYEQYF. CDR3 coding DNA: TGTGCCAGCAGCTTCACCGGGACAGTACCCTACGAGCAGTACTTC.

The sample holds a few counts of this clonotype. At one of its ends the junction is not consistent with the germline gene, which may arise from a read error. The V gene is TRBV11-2, the J gene TRBJ2-4; D is uncertain. The CDR3 has 10 amino acids. The germline V gene encodes CDR1 SGHAT and CDR2 FQNNGV. CDR3 amino acids: CASSLVVGHF. CDR3 sequence (DNA): TGTGCCAGCAGCTTAGTCGTTGGCCACTTC.

The chain combines TRBV11-2 with TRBJ1-2; TRBD1 is a possible D gene (6 bases). Germline CDR1 SGHAT, CDR2 FQNNGV. The CDR3 has 15 residues. V gave up 5 bases and J gave up 8 bases, with 21 bases separating them. CDR3 sequence: CASSPHLGGAGGYTF. CDR3 coding DNA: TGTGCCAGCAGCCCGCACCTCGGGGGGGCGGGAGGCTACACCTTC.

The rearrangement joins TRBV6-2 or TRBV6-3 to TRBJ1-2; D gene ambiguous. Trimming stripped 7 bases from V and 7 bases from J, with 16 bases between. The CDR3 runs 13 residues. From germline, CDR1 is MNHEY and CDR2 SVGEGT. The CDR3 protein is CASTLEGSGGYTF. In DNA form, the CDR3 reads TGTGCCAGCACCCTCGAGGGAAGTGGTGGCTACACCTTC.

This clonotype was seen only a few times. The chain employs TRBV6-2 or TRBV6-3 and TRBJ2-3; D is ambiguous. Looked up from germline, CDR1 is MNHEY and CDR2 is SVGEGT. V gave up 6 bases and J gave up 2 bases, with 18 bases separating them. The CDR3 spans 16 residues. The CDR3 coding sequence is TGTGCCAGCAGCCCGTGGTCGGACGGTTACACAGATACGCAGTATTTT. This encodes CASSPWSDGYTDTQYF.